A selection of T cell receptor beta chains follows, all from one sample in a study of blood T cell repertoires in COVID-19. Clones were sequenced by immunoSEQ multiplex PCR, and TCRdb holds only the in-frame ones, with some missing. Among over 200,000 clones listed, nearly 90% were seen once. The source material was PBMCs or T cells enriched from blood (not recorded which). These receptors were taken from a man aged 25-45 years who had recovered from COVID-19. Both conserved end residues are trimmed from each CDR3. D genes are given only for firm matches.

j_call	v_call	d_call	cdr3_aa
TRBJ2-7	TRBV28	TRBD2	ASSSTSGRYEQY
TRBJ2-2	TRBV6-2/TRBV6-3	.	ASSRDFNTGELF
TRBJ1-2	TRBV9	.	ASNSVPTSGYT
TRBJ2-7	TRBV20-1	.	SASGETEQY
TRBJ1-3	TRBV5-1	.	ASSTTFSSGNTIY
TRBJ1-4	TRBV5-4	.	ASSHQGNEKLF
TRBJ1-5	TRBV18	TRBD1	ASSPDRVSDQPQH
TRBJ2-2	TRBV2	TRBD2	ASGLAGGGTGELF
TRBJ2-7	TRBV13	TRBD1	ASSSRTGWLEQY
TRBJ2-1	TRBV11-3	TRBD2	ASSSYGLGYNEQF
TRBJ1-1	TRBV27	TRBD1	ASSFRDRGSAF
TRBJ2-3	TRBV2	TRBD1	ASHNHPGTGSTDTQY
TRBJ2-3	TRBV30	TRBD2	AWSVASGGTDTQY